This T cell receptor beta chain was identified in a study of blood T cell repertoires in COVID-19. Looking at the study overall: COVID-19 samples collected from the United States, Italy and Spain covered acute and convalescent phases. PBMCs, B-cell-depleted T cells, or T cells were the source of the cDNA or gDNA that made up the material.

How the authors handled the data: The authors estimated nucleated cell counts from reference gene primer amplification. The protocol was immunoSEQ multiplex PCR, while the TCRdb copy is restricted to in-frame clones and leaves out a portion. V and J calls and clone size are given by that table; D and trimming were obtained from the DNA. This sample yields 170,000 or so clones, of which about 83% are seen a single time; less than 2% belongs to the top ten. The origin of this receptor is a human donor in a cohort sampled during active COVID-19. The specimen sequenced was peripheral blood.

The DNA for the CDR3 is TGTGCCAGCAGCCAACAGGGCCAGGGGACCATATATTTT. This codes for CASSQQGQGTIYF. The chain employs TRBV7-3 and TRBJ1-3, with D possibly TRBD1 on 6 matching bases. V lost 5 bases and J 10 bases, leaving 15 bases between the germline ends. The CDR3 has 13 amino acids. CDR1 is SGHTA, CDR2 FQGTGA, per germline.